Presented here are 8 T cell receptor beta chains from one specimen sequenced in a study of blood T cell repertoires in COVID-19. This table comes from immunoSEQ multiplex PCR, and its TCRdb copy is limited to in-frame clones, with some not included. Counted here are hundreds of thousands of clones, around 89% occurring once; the ten biggest clones make up around 2%. The sequencing input was PBMCs or T cells enriched from blood (not recorded which). The source is a woman between 55 and 75 years old in a cohort exposed to, infected with or recovered from COVID-19 (not recorded which).

The CDR3, as DNA: TGCGCCAGCAGCTTGGCCGGACAGGGGGCAAAAAAACTGTTTTTT. Translated: CASSLAGQGAKKLFF. The chain couples TRBV5-1 to TRBJ1-4, with 11 bases identical to TRBD1. Per the germline V gene, CDR1 is SGHRS and CDR2 is YFSETQ. V trimming: 0 bases; J trimming: 9 bases; junction bases outside the gene matches: 4. The CDR3 is 15 residues long.

V is TRBV10-3 and J is TRBJ2-2; 10 bases align to TRBD1. Unmatched junction bases numbered 2, after V lost 3 bases and J lost 4 bases. CDR1 is ENHRY and CDR2 is SYGVKD in the germline V gene. CDR3 length: 15 residues. CDR3: CAISDGTGVTGELFF. CDR3 in DNA: TGTGCCATCAGTGATGGGACAGGGGTCACCGGGGAGCTGTTTTTT.

This CDR3 reads CASSEDSHTEAFF. CDR3 nucleotides: TGTGCCAGCAGCGAAGACAGCCACACTGAAGCTTTCTTT. This chain joins TRBV28 and TRBJ1-1, with D possibly being TRBD1 (5 bases). Germline V gene sequence: CDR1 MDHEN, CDR2 SYDVKM. The CDR3 spans 13 residues. Trimming removed 6 bases from V and 3 bases from J, with 11 bases in between.

The chain carries TRBV28 and TRBJ2-1, with 7 bases aligning to TRBD1. The CDR3 sequence is 15 residues long. Trimming cost V 7 bases and J 6 bases; bases outside gene matches: 12. CDR1 is MDHEN, CDR2 SYDVKM, per germline. In DNA form, the CDR3 reads TGTGCCAGCACCTCCATGACAGGGATCGGCAATGAGCAGTTCTTC. This encodes CASTSMTGIGNEQFF.

The chain has TRBV11-3 and TRBJ2-4; 8 bases fit TRBD2. The CDR3 is 17 residues long. After removal of 2 bases from V and 7 bases from J, the junction contained 13 bases not matched to a gene. CDR1 and CDR2 (germline): SGHNT, YENEEA. As DNA, the CDR3 is TGTGCCAGCAGCTTAAGGGTAGGGCGGGAGGCAGGGAACATTCAGTACTTC. It is translated as CASSLRVGREAGNIQYF.

The rearrangement joins TRBV13 to TRBJ1-6, with 7 bases identical to TRBD1. The CDR3 is 16 residues long. V lost 5 bases, J lost 7 bases, and 11 bases stayed unmatched. The germline gives CDR1 PRHDT, CDR2 FYEKMQ (reference sequence). The CDR3 is CASSTSRGIGNSPLHF. CDR3 DNA: TGTGCCAGCAGCACCAGCAGGGGGATCGGGAATTCACCCCTCCACTTT.

Written as DNA, the CDR3 is TGTGCCTGGAGTGTACCGACAGTCTATGCTTTCTTT. Encoded protein: CAWSVPTVYAFF. V and J are TRBV30 and TRBJ1-1; possible D gene TRBD1, 5 bases. Germline loops: CDR1 GTSNPN, CDR2 SVGIG (reference sequence). The CDR3 is 12 amino acids. V was trimmed by 0 bases and J by 11 bases, leaving 13 bases between them.

This rearrangement joins TRBV19 to TRBJ1-1; 12 positions match TRBD1. V was pared by 5 bases and J by 4 bases, with 2 bases of the junction left unmatched. The CDR3 spans 14 residues. In germline, CDR1 is LNHDA, CDR2 SQIVND (reference sequence). The CDR3: CASSPGQGATEAFF. The CDR3 DNA follows: TGTGCCAGTAGTCCGGGACAGGGGGCCACTGAAGCTTTCTTT.